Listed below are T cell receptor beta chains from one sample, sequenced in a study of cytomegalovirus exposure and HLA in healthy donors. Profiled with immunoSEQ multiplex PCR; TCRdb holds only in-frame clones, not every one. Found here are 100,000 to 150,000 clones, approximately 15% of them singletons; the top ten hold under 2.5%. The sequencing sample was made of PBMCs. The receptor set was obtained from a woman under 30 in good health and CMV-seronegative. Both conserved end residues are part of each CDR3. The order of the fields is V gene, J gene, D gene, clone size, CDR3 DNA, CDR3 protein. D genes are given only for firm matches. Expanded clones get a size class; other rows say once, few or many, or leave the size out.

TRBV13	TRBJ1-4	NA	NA	TGTGCCAGCACCAACACCCTGGGGCGAGATGAAAAACTGTTTTTT	CASTNTLGRDEKLFF
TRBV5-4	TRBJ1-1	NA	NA	TGTGCCAGCAGCTTTGAAGTAAGCGGGACGGAAGCTTTCTTT	CASSFEVSGTEAFF
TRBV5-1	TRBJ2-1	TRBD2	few	TGCGCCAGCAGCCACGGGGGGGAAAATGAGCAGTTCTTC	CASSHGGENEQFF
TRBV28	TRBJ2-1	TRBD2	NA	TGTGCCAGCAGTTTTACTAGCGCCTACAATGAGCAGTTCTTC	CASSFTSAYNEQFF
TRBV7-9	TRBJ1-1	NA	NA	TGTGCCAGCAGCCCAGAGGTCGGGGGAGCTTTCTTT	CASSPEVGGAFF
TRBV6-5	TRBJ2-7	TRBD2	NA	TGTGCCAGCAGTTACGGACTAGCGGGGGGAAGATACGAGCAGTACTTC	CASSYGLAGGRYEQYF
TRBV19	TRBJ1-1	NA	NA	TGTGCCAGTAGTATGACTATGAACACTGAAGCTTTCTTT	CASSMTMNTEAFF
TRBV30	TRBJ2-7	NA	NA	TGTGCCCAACGGCACGGAGCCTACGAGCAGTACTTC	CAQRHGAYEQYF
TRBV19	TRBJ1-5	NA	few	TGTGCCAGTACCCTAGGACACCTTTCGAGCAATCAGCCCCAGCATTTT	CASTLGHLSSNQPQHF
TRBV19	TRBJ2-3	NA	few	TGTGCCAGTAGTACGGTTCAGGGGTTTGATACGCAGTATTTT	CASSTVQGFDTQYF
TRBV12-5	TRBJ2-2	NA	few	TGTGCTAGTGGTTTGGGGGGGGCCGGGGAGCTGTTTTTT	CASGLGGAGELFF
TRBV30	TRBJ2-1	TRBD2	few	TGTGCCTGGACTAGCGGGGGGGCCTTGAATGAGCAGTTCTTC	CAWTSGGALNEQFF
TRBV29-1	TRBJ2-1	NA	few	TGCAGCGTGGGGGACATCTACAATGAGCAGTTCTTC	CSVGDIYNEQFF